The present TCR beta chain was sequenced within a study of identifying expanded T cells in peripheral blood. Germline CDR1 reads SGHAT; CDR2 reads FQNNGV. With 3 bases clipped from V and 9 bases from J, the junction kept 9 bases outside the gene matches. This CDR3 region has 15 residues. Libraries were prepared by immunoSEQ multiplex PCR; TCRdb keeps only in-frame clonotypes and omits some of them. The sample gives 85,000 to 100,000 clones, approximately 88% of which show up once; about 4% is in the top ten. No infections or other immune events were documented during collection. The sequence came from a person aged 18 to 69 in good health. This sequence joins TRBV11-2 and TRBJ2-5, with 11 bases identical to TRBD2. Sequenced input: blood. CDR3 residues: CASSFSTSGTRAQYF. In DNA form, the CDR3 reads TGTGCCAGCAGCTTTTCGACTAGCGGGACGCGGGCCCAGTACTTC.